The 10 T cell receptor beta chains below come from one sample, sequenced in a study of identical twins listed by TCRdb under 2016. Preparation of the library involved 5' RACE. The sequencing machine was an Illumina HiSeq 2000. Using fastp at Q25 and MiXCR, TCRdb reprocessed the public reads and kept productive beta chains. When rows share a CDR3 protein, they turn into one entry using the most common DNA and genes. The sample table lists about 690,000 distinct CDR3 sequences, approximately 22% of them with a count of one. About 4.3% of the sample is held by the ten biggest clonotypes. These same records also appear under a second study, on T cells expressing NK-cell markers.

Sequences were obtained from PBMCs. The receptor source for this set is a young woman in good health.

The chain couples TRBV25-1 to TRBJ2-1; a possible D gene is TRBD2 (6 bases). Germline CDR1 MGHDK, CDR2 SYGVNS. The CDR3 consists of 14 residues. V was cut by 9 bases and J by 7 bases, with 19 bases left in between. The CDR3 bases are TGTGCCAGTTCTACTAGCAGGTTGAGAAATGAGCAGTTCTTC. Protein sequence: CASSTSRLRNEQFF.

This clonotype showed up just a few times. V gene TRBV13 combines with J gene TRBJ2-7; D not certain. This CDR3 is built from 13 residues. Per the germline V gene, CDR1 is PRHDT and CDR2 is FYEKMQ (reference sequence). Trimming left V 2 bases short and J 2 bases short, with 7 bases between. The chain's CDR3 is CASSLQRTYEQYF. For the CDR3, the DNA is TGTGCCAGCAGCTTACAACGAACCTACGAGCAGTACTTC. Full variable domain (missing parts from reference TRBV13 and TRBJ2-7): AAGVIQSPRHLIKEKRETATLKCYPIPRHDTVYWYQQGPGQDPQFLISFYEKMQSDKGSIPDRFSAQQFSDYHSELNMSSLELGDSALYFCASSLQRTYEQYFGPGTRLTVT.

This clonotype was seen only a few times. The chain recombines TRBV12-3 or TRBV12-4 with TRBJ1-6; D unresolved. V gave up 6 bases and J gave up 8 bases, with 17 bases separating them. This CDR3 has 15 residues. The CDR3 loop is CASSPLGVWDSPLHF. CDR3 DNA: TGTGCCAGCAGCCCCCTCGGGGTGTGGGATTCACCCCTCCACTTT.

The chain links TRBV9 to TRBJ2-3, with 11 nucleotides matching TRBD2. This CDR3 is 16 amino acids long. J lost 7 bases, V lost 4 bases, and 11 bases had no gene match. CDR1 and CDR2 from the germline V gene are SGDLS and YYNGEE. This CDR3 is CASSPGTSGGSYTQYF. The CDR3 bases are TGTGCCAGCAGCCCAGGGACTAGCGGAGGTAGCTATACGCAGTATTTT. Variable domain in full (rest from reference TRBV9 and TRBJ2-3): DSGVTQTPKHLITATGQRVTLRCSPRSGDLSVYWYQQSLDQGLQFLIQYYNGEERAKGNILERFSAQQFPDLHSELNLSSLELGDSALYFCASSPGTSGGSYTQYFGPGTRLTVL.

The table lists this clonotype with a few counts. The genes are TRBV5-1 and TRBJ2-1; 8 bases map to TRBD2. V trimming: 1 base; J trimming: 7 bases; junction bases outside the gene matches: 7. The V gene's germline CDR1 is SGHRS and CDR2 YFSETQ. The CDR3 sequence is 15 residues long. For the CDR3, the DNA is TGCGCCAGCAGCTTGACGGGAGGGCCCGAAAATGAGCAGTTCTTC. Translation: CASSLTGGPENEQFF.

In nucleotides, the CDR3 is TGCAGTGCTAGTGGGTCTAGCGGGATCTACAATGAGCAGTTCTTC. This encodes CSASGSSGIYNEQFF. The J gene is TRBJ2-1, the V gene TRBV20-1; 9 positions match TRBD2. Germline loops: CDR1 DFQATT, CDR2 SNEGSKA (reference sequence). The CDR3 contains 15 residues. J gave up 3 bases and V 3 bases, and 6 bases lay outside the gene matches.

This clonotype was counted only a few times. The CDR3 spells CASSLYRGNYGYTF. The CDR3 nucleotides are TGTGCCAGCAGTTTGTACAGGGGAAACTATGGCTACACCTTC. This chain connects TRBV12-3 or TRBV12-4 to TRBJ1-2, with 7 bases that match TRBD1. This CDR3 has 14 amino acids. J gave up 2 bases and V 3 bases, and 3 bases lay outside the gene matches.

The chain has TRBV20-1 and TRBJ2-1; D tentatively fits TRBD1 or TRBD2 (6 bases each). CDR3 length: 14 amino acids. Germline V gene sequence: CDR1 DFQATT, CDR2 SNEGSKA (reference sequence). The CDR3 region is CSLLRGAGYNEQFF. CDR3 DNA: TGCAGCCTTTTAAGGGGGGCGGGTTACAATGAGCAGTTCTTC.

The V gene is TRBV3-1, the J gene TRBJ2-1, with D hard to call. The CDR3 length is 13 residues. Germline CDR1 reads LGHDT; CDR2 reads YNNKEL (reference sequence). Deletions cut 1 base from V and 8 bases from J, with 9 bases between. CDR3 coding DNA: TGTGCCAGCAGCCAAGTCCCGGGCGATGAGCAGTTCTTC. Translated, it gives CASSQVPGDEQFF.

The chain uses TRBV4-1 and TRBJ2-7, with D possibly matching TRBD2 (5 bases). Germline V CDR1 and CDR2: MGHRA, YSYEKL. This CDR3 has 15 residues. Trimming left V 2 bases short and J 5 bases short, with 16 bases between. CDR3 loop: CASSQLRGVINEQYF. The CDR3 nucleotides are TGCGCCAGCAGCCAACTTCGGGGTGTTATAAACGAGCAGTACTTC.